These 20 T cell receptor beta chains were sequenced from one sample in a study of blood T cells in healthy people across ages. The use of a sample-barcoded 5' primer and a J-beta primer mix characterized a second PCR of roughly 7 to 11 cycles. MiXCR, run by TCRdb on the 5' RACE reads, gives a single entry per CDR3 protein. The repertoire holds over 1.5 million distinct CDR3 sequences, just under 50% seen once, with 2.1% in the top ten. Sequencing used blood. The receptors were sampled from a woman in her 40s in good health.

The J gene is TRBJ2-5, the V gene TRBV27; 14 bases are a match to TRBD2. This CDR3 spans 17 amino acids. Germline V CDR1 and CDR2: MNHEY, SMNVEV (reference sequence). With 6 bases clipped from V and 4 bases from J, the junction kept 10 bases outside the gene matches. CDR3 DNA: TGTGCCAGCAGACCCCGACTAGCGGGGGGGCCCATAGAGACCCAGTACTTC. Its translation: CASRPRLAGGPIETQYF.

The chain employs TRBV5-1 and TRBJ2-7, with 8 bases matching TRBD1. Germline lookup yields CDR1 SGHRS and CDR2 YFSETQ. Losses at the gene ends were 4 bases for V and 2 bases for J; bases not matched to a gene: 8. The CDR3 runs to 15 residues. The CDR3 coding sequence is TGCGCCAGCAGCAGCTGGACAGGGCTCCCCTACGAGCAGTACTTC. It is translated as CASSSWTGLPYEQYF.

The CDR3 loop is CASSQEYGTGSSGANVLTF. CDR3 coding DNA: TGCGCCAGCAGCCAAGAATACGGGACAGGGTCCTCTGGGGCCAACGTCCTGACTTTC. J is TRBJ2-6 and V is TRBV4-3; 9 bases are a match to TRBD1. Per the germline V gene, CDR1 is LGHNA and CDR2 is YSLEER. The V gene end was trimmed by 0 bases and the J gene end by 0 bases; junction bases not matched to a gene: 6. This CDR3 comprises 19 residues.

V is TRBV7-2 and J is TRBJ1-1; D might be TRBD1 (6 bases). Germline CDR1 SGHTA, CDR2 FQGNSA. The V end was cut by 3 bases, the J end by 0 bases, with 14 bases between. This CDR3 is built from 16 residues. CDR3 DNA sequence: TGTGCCAGCAGCTTTAAGATAAGGGGGGTGAACACTGAAGCTTTCTTT. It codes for CASSFKIRGVNTEAFF.

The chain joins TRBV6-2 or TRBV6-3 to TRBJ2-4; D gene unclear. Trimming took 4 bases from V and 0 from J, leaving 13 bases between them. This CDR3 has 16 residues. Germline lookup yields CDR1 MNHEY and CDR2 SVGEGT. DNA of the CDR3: TGTGCCAGCAGTTCTCCGGCCACGGTAGCCAAAAACATTCAGTACTTC. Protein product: CASSSPATVAKNIQYF.

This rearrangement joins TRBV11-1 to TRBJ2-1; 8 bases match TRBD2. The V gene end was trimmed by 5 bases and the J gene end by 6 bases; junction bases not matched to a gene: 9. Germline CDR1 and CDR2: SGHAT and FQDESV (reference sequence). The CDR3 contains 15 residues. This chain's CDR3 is CASSPQGLAPNEQFF. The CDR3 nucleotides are TGTGCCAGCAGCCCTCAAGGACTAGCTCCCAATGAGCAGTTCTTC.

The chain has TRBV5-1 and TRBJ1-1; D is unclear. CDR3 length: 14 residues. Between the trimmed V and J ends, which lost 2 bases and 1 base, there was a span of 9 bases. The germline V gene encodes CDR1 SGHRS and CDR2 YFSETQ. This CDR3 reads CASSFLDGNTEAFF. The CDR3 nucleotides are TGCGCCAGCAGCTTTCTGGACGGGAACACTGAAGCTTTCTTT.

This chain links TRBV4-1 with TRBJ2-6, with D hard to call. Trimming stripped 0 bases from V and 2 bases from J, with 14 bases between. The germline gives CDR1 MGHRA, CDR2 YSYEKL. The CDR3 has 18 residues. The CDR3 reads CASSQDKKTDPGANVLTF. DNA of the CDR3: TGCGCCAGCAGCCAAGACAAAAAGACGGACCCTGGGGCCAACGTCCTGACTTTC.

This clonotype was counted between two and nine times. The chain's CDR3 is CASSLKGSIAGGGNTGELFF. As DNA, the CDR3 is TGTGCCAGCAGTTTAAAGGGGTCGATAGCGGGGGGGGGAAACACCGGGGAGCTGTTTTTT. This sequence joins TRBV27 and TRBJ2-2; 11 bases agree with TRBD2. Germline trimming cut 2 bases from V and 2 bases from J; bases unmatched to any gene: 13. The CDR3 has 20 residues. The germline gives CDR1 MNHEY, CDR2 SMNVEV (reference sequence).

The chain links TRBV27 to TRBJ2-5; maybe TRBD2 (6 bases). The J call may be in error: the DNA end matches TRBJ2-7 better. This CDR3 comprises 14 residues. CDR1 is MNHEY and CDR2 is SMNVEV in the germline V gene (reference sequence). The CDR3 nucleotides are TGTGCCAGCAGTTTACGGGGGTTTCGTAACGAGCAGTACTTC. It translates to CASSLRGFRNEQYF.

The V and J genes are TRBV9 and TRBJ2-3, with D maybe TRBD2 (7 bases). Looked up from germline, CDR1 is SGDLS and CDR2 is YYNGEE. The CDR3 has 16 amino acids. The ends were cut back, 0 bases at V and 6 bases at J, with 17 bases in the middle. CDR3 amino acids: CASSVASGGLIDTQYF. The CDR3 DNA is TGTGCCAGCAGCGTAGCTTCGGGGGGCTTAATCGATACGCAGTATTTT.

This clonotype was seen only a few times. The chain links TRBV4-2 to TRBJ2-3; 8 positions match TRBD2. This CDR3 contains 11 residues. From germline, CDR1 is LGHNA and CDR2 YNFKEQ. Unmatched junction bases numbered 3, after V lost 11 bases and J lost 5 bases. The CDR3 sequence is CACGGRDTQYF. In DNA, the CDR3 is TGTGCCTGCGGGGGGAGAGATACGCAGTATTTT.

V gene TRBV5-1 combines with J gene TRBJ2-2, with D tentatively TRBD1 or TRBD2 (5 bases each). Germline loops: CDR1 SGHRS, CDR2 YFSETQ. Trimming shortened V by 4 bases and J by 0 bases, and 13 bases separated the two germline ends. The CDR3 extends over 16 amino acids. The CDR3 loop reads CASSRGDGPNTGELFF. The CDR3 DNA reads TGCGCCAGCAGCCGAGGGGACGGCCCGAACACCGGGGAGCTGTTTTTT.

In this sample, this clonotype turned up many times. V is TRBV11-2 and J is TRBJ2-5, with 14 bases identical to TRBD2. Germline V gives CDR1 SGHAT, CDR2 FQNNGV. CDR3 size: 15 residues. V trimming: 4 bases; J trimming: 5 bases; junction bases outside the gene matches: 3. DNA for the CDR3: TGTGCCAGCAGCTCGGGACTAGCGGGGGTGGAGACCCAGTACTTC. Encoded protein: CASSSGLAGVETQYF.

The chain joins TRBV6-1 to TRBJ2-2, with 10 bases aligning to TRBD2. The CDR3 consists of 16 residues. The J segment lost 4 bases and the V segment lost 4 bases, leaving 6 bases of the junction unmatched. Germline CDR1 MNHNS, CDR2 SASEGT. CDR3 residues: CASSAQREGPTGELFF. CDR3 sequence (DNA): TGTGCCAGCAGTGCCCAGCGGGAGGGCCCCACCGGGGAGCTGTTTTTT.

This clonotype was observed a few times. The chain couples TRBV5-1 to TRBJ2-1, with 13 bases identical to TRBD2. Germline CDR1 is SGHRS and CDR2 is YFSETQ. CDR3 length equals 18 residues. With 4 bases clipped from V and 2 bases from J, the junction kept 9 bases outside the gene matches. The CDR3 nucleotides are TGCGCCAGCAGCCCCGGGACTAGCGGGGTGGTAACCTACAATGAGCAGTTCTTC. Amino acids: CASSPGTSGVVTYNEQFF.

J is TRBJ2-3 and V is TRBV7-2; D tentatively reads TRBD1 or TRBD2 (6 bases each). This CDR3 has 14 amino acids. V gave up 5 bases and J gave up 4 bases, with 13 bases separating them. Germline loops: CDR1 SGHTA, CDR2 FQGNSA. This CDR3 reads CASSRLGGADTQYF. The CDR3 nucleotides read TGTGCCAGCAGCCGACTAGGGGGTGCAGATACGCAGTATTTT.

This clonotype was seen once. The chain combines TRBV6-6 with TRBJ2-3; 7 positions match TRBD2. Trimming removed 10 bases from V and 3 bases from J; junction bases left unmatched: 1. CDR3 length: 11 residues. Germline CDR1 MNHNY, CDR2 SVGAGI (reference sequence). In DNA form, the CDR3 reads TGTGCCAACGGGGGGACAGATACGCAGTATTTT. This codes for CANGGTDTQYF.

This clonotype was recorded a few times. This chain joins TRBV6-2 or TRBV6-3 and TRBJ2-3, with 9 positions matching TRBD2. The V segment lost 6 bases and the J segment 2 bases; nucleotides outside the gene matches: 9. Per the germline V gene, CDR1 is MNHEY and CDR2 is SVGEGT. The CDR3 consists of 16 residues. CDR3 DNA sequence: TGTGCCAGCAGACAGGGACTAGCTGGGAACACAGATACGCAGTATTTT. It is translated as CASRQGLAGNTDTQYF.

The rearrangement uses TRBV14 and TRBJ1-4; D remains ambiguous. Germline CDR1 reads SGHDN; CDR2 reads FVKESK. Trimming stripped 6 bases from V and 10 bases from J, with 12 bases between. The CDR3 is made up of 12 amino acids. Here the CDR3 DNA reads TGTGCCAGCAGACACGAGGAGGGAAAACTGTTTTTT. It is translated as CASRHEEGKLFF.